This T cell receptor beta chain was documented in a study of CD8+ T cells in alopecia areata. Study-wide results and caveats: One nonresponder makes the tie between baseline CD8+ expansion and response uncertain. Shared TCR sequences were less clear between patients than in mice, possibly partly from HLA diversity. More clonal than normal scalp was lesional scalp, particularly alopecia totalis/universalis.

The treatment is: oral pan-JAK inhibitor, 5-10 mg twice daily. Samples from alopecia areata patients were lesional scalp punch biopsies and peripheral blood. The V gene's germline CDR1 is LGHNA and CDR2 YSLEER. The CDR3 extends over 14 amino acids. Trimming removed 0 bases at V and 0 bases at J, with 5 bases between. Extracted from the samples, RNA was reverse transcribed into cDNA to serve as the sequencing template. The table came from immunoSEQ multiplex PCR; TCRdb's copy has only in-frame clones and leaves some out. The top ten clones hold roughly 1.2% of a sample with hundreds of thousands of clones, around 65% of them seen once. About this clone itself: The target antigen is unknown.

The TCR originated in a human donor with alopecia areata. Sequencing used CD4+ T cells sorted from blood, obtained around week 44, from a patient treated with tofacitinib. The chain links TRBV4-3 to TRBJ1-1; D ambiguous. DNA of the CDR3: TGCGCCAGCAGCCAAGACAGTATGAACACTGAAGCTTTCTTT. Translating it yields CASSQDSMNTEAFF.